A selection of T cell receptor beta chains follows, all from one sample in a study of beta chain features in type 1 diabetes. Assay: immunoSEQ multiplex PCR; the TCRdb copy retains only in-frame clones and omits some. The sample shows some 130,000 clones, around 8.8% of them seen only once. The specimen sequenced was central memory CD4+ T cells from blood. The receptors come from a man under 40 with type 1 diabetes. Each CDR3 is given without its conserved first and last residue. Fields, in order: J gene, V gene, CDR3 protein.

j_call: TRBJ1-3
v_call: TRBV30
cdr3_aa: AWRTGGGNTIY

j_call: TRBJ2-7
v_call: TRBV7-9
cdr3_aa: ASSVMQGSYEQY

j_call: TRBJ2-7
v_call: TRBV7-2
cdr3_aa: ASSSRDRGHHEQY

j_call: TRBJ2-1
v_call: TRBV29-1
cdr3_aa: SVLGLGNEQF

j_call: TRBJ1-2
v_call: TRBV7-9
cdr3_aa: ASSTGIANYGYT

j_call: TRBJ2-5
v_call: TRBV11-3
cdr3_aa: ASSLAGGFGTQY

j_call: TRBJ1-5
v_call: TRBV9
cdr3_aa: ASSPGQGGGQPQH

j_call: TRBJ2-1
v_call: TRBV5-1
cdr3_aa: ASNGGGSSYNEQF

j_call: TRBJ2-1
v_call: TRBV7-7
cdr3_aa: ASSLEAGAGQF

j_call: TRBJ2-7
v_call: TRBV29-1
cdr3_aa: SVEDLTYEQY

j_call: TRBJ1-2
v_call: TRBV5-1
cdr3_aa: ASSLAQDNYGYT

j_call: TRBJ1-2
v_call: TRBV2
cdr3_aa: ASKVGRGTDGYT

j_call: TRBJ1-1
v_call: TRBV6-5
cdr3_aa: ASSYSTGRITEAF

j_call: TRBJ2-3
v_call: TRBV7-8
cdr3_aa: ASSLVGGRGTDTQY

j_call: TRBJ2-6
v_call: TRBV30
cdr3_aa: AWTVSGANVLT

j_call: TRBJ2-3
v_call: TRBV7-3
cdr3_aa: ASSPIAGGRTDTQY

j_call: TRBJ1-2
v_call: TRBV29-1
cdr3_aa: SVSASDTYGYT

j_call: TRBJ1-4
v_call: TRBV7-2
cdr3_aa: ASRDRRAEKLF

j_call: TRBJ1-6
v_call: TRBV5-1
cdr3_aa: ASRLREFNSPLH

j_call: TRBJ1-4
v_call: TRBV4-3
cdr3_aa: ASSQGTVATNEKLF

j_call: TRBJ1-1
v_call: TRBV5-1
cdr3_aa: ASSLSSAGTEAF

j_call: TRBJ1-5
v_call: TRBV6-4
cdr3_aa: ASSVGQPQPQH

j_call: TRBJ2-1
v_call: TRBV5-1
cdr3_aa: ASTLTSGGALGNEQF